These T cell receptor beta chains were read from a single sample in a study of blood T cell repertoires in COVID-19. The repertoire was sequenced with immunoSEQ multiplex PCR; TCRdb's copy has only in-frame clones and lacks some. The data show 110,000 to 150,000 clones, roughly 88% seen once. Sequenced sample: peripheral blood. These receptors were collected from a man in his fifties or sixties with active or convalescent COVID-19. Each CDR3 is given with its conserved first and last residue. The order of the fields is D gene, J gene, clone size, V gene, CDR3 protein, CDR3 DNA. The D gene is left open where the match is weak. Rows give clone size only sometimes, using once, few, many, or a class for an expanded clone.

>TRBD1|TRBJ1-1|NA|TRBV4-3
CASSQAVTGGLRNTEAFF
TGCGCCAGCAGCCAAGCGGTGACAGGGGGTCTTAGGAACACTGAAGCTTTCTTT
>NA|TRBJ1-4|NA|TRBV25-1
CASSDWANEKLFF
TGTGCCAGCAGTGATTGGGCGAATGAAAAACTGTTTTTT
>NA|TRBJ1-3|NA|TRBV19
CASSMDTLPSGNTIYF
TGTGCCAGTAGTATGGACACTCTACCCTCTGGAAACACCATATATTTT
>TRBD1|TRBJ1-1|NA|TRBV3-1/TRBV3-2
CASSPQGKNTEAFF
TGTGCCAGCAGTCCACAGGGGAAGAACACTGAAGCTTTCTTT
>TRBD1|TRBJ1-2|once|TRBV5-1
CASSPRGIGDYGYTF
TGCGCCAGCAGCCCCAGGGGGATTGGTGACTATGGCTACACCTTC
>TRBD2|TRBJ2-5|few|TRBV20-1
CSASARGGGETQYF
TGCAGTGCTAGTGCGCGGGGGGGCGGAGAGACCCAGTACTTC
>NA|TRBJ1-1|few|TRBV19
CASFPDTQNTEAFF
TGTGCCAGTTTCCCCGACACCCAGAACACTGAAGCTTTCTTT
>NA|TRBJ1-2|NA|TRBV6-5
CASSYPGHASGYTF
TGTGCCAGCAGCTATCCTGGACACGCCTCGGGCTACACCTTC
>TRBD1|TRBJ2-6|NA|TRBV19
CASTVGQGFSGANVLTF
TGTGCCAGTACCGTGGGACAGGGGTTTAGTGGGGCCAACGTCCTGACTTTC
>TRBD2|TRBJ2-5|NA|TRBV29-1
CSVIGRFQETQYF
TGCAGCGTTATCGGGAGGTTCCAAGAGACCCAGTACTTC
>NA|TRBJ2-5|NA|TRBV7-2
CASSPTQETQYF
TGTGCCAGCAGCCCAACTCAAGAGACCCAGTACTTC
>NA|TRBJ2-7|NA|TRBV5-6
CASSFQGYTYEQYF
TGTGCCAGCAGCTTTCAGGGGTACACCTACGAGCAGTACTTC
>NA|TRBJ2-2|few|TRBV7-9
CASSLRRGGQLFF
TGTGCCAGCAGCTTAAGGAGGGGCGGGCAGCTGTTTTTT
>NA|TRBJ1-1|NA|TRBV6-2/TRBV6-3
CASSLSLTGNTEAFF
TGTGCCAGCAGTCTTAGCCTTACAGGGAACACTGAAGCTTTCTTT
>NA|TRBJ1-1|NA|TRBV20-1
CSASLNTEAFF
TGCAGTGCCTCCCTGAACACTGAAGCTTTCTTT
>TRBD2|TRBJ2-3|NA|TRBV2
CASSDGLAGTDTQYF
TGTGCCAGCTCAGACGGGCTAGCGGGCACAGATACGCAGTATTTT
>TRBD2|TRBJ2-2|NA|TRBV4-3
CASGRGANTGELFF
TGCGCCAGCGGGAGGGGCGCGAACACCGGGGAGCTGTTTTTT
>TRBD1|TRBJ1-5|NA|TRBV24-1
CATSENAGGAGQPQHF
TGTGCCACCAGTGAAAATGCAGGGGGCGCGGGTCAGCCCCAGCATTTT
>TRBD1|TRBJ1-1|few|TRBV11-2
CASSYRTGNTEAFF
TGTGCCAGCAGCTATAGGACAGGGAACACTGAAGCTTTCTTT
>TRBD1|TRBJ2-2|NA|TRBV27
CASSLLDRGPGELFF
TGTGCCAGCAGTTTACTGGACAGGGGCCCCGGGGAGCTGTTTTTT
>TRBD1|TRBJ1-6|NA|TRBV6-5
CASRGQGGRSPLHF
TGTGCCAGCAGGGGACAGGGTGGGCGATCACCCCTCCACTTT
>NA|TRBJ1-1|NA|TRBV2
CASKPGIEAFF
TGTGCCAGCAAACCGGGGATTGAAGCTTTCTTT
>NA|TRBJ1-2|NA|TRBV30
CAWSVGGSDIYGYTF
TGTGCCTGGAGCGTTGGGGGGTCAGACATCTATGGCTACACCTTC
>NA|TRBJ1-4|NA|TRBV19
CASSIVGKGRLDEKLFF
TGTGCCAGTAGTATAGTAGGCAAGGGGCGCTTGGACGAAAAACTGTTTTTT
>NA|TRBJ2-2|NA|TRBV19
CASSIDDTGELFF
TGTGCCAGTAGTATAGACGACACCGGGGAGCTGTTTTTT
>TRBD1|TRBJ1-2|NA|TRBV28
CASSPAGTAYGYTF
TGTGCCAGCAGTCCGGCCGGGACAGCCTATGGCTACACCTTC
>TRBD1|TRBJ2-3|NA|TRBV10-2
CASNPGPQGAHTDTQYF
TGCGCCAGCAATCCGGGGCCGCAGGGGGCCCACACAGATACGCAGTATTTT
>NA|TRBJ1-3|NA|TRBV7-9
CASSPHGSSGNTIYF
TGTGCCAGCAGCCCCCACGGGAGCTCTGGAAACACCATATATTTT
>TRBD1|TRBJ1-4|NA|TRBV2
CASTMGQGAGEKLFF
TGTGCCAGCACCATGGGACAGGGGGCGGGGGAAAAACTGTTTTTT
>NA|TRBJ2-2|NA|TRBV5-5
CASSLSPGAGELFF
TGTGCCAGCAGCTTGTCTCCCGGGGCCGGGGAGCTGTTTTTT
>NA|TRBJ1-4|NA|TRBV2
CASSGHGGEKLFF
TGTGCCAGCAGTGGCCATGGAGGTGAAAAACTGTTTTTT
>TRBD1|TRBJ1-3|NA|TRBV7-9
CASSPGQLSGNTIYF
TGTGCCAGCAGCCCGGGACAGCTCTCTGGAAACACCATATATTTT
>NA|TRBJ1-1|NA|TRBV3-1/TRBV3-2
CASSQGWIGGAEAFF
TGTGCCAGCAGCCAAGGGTGGATAGGAGGCGCTGAAGCTTTCTTT
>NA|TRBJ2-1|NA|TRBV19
CASSNRSSYNEQFF
TGTGCCAGTAGTAACAGGAGCTCCTACAATGAGCAGTTCTTC
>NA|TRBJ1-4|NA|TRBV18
CASSPNQGDNEKLFF
TGTGCCAGCTCACCGAACCAGGGTGACAATGAAAAACTGTTTTTT
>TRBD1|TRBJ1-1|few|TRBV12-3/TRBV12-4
CASGRDREAFF
TGTGCCAGCGGAAGGGACAGGGAAGCTTTCTTT
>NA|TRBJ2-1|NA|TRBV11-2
CASSFRGTEYNEQFF
TGTGCCAGCAGCTTCCGGGGGACTGAATACAATGAGCAGTTCTTC
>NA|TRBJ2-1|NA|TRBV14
CASSPRGDRFSEQFF
TGTGCCAGCAGCCCCCGGGGTGATCGCTTTAGTGAGCAGTTCTTC
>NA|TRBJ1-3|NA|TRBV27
CASSLQVPSGNTIYF
TGTGCCAGCAGTTTACAGGTTCCCTCTGGAAACACCATATATTTT
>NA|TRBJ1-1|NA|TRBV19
CASSIQRTEAFF
TGTGCCAGTAGTATACAACGGACTGAAGCTTTCTTT
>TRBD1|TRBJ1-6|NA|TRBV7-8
CASKGGQSSSYNSPLHF
TGTGCCAGCAAGGGGGGACAGTCGAGCTCCTATAATTCACCCCTCCACTTT
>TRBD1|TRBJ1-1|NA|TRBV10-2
CASSYQGGRVTEAFF
TGCGCCAGCAGTTACCAAGGGGGCCGGGTCACTGAAGCTTTCTTT
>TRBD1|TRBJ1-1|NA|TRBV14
CASSRLGQGNTEAFF
TGTGCCAGCAGCAGATTGGGACAGGGTAACACTGAAGCTTTCTTT
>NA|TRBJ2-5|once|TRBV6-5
CASGLPETQYF
TGTGCCAGCGGCTTGCCTGAGACCCAGTACTTC
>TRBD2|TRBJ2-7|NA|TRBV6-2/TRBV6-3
CASSQTSGGPYEQYF
TGTGCCAGCAGTCAGACTAGCGGGGGGCCCTACGAGCAGTACTTC
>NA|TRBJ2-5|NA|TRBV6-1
CASSDPDRQETQYF
TGTGCCAGCAGTGACCCAGACAGACAAGAGACCCAGTACTTC
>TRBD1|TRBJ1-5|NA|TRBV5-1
CASSSTGSSNQPQHF
TGCGCCAGCAGCTCGACAGGGTCGAGCAATCAGCCCCAGCATTTT
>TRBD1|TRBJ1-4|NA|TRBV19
CASTPPGGLNEKLFF
TGTGCCAGTACCCCTCCAGGGGGCCTTAATGAAAAACTGTTTTTT
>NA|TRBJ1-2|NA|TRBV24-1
CATSDGGSDGYTF
TGTGCCACCAGTGATGGCGGGTCCGACGGCTACACCTTC
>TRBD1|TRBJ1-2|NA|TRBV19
CASSPTRTGTLGYTF
TGTGCCAGTAGCCCTACTCGGACAGGGACTCTTGGCTACACCTTC
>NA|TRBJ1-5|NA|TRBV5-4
CASSLARDTNQPQHF
TGTGCCAGCAGCTTGGCCAGGGACACCAATCAGCCCCAGCATTTT
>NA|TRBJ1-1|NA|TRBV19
CASSMLAAFSKEAFF
TGTGCCAGTAGTATGTTAGCAGCCTTCTCGAAGGAAGCTTTCTTT
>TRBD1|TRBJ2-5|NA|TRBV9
CASSVSRRGRRRETQYF
TGTGCCAGCAGCGTGTCCCGCAGGGGGCGAAGGAGGGAGACCCAGTACTTC
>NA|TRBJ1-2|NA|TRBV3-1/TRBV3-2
CASSQDPDSYGYTF
TGTGCCAGCAGCCAAGATCCAGACAGCTATGGCTACACCTTC